At least ten counts were recorded for the clone carrying this TCR beta chain. The entry originates in a study of blood T cells in healthy people across ages. Germline V lookup: CDR1 LGHNA, CDR2 YNFKEQ. The CDR3 sequence is 14 residues long. The V gene end was trimmed by 1 base and the J gene end by 15 bases; junction bases not matched to a gene: 9. For the second PCR, which ran for roughly 7 to 11 cycles, a sample-barcoded 5' primer and a J-beta primer mix were used. A template-switch adaptor with 12 random nucleotides tagged each cDNA molecule. A single record per CDR3 protein comes from TCRdb applying MiXCR to the 5' RACE reads. The sample shows roughly 650,000 distinct CDR3 sequences, approximately 30% of them seen only once.

The V and J genes are TRBV4-2 and TRBJ2-6; 7 bases map to TRBD1. The receptor was isolated from a woman older than 75 in good health. Sequencing input: blood. CDR3 nucleotide sequence: TGTGCCAGCAGCCAAGTTACAGGGGAAACTGCCCTGACTTTC. Protein sequence: CASSQVTGETALTF.